What follows describes a single T cell receptor (beta chain). Its antigen remains unidentified. This sample stems from a study of cytomegalovirus exposure and HLA in healthy donors. Primers included in the PCR were 60 Vbeta and 13 Jbeta primers. Produced via immunoSEQ multiplex PCR; TCRdb's table is partial and in-frame only. The sample has about 140,000 clones, around 86% seen once. General study findings and limits: Previously analyzed data showed that most TCR beta V segments were productive at a frequency of about 90% or about 30%. Among TCR beta chains, those listed as cytomegalovirus-associated numbered under 200. Sequencing likely generated an artifact that appeared as a cluster of highly shared sequence variants. Common viral pathogens seemed, in a later analysis, to connect with several of the most significant clusters.

Sequences were obtained from PBMCs. The sequence derives from a female donor in good health and CMV-seronegative.

The chain's CDR3 is CSARGVDEQYF. CDR3 DNA: TGCAGCGCCCGGGGGGTAGACGAGCAGTACTTC. The chain is built from TRBV29-1 and TRBJ2-7; 7 bases align to TRBD2. CDR1 and CDR2 (germline): SQVTM, ANQGSEA. The CDR3 is 11 amino acids. Trimming took 7 bases from V and 5 from J; bases not matched to a gene: 5.